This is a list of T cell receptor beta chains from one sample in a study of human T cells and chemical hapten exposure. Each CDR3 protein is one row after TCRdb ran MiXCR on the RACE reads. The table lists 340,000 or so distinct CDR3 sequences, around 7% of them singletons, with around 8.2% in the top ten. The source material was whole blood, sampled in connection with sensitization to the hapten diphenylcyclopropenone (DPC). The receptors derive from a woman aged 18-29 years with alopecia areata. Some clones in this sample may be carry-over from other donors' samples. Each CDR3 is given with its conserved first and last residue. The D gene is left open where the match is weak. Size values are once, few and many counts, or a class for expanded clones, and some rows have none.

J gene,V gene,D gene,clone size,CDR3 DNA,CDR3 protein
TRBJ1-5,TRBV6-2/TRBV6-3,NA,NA,TGTGCCAGCAGTTACTCCGGGATTAGCAATCAGCCCCAGCATTTT,CASSYSGISNQPQHF
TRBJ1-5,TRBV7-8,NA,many,TGTGCCAGCAGCTTAGCCAGAATAAGCAATCAGCCCCAGCATTTT,CASSLARISNQPQHF
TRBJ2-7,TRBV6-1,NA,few,TGTGCCAGCAGTGAATCTCGGAGGGCCGAGCAGTACTTC,CASSESRRAEQYF
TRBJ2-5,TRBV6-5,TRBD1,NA,TGTGCCAGCAGACGGACAGGGTTTGTCCTAGAGACCCAGTACTTC,CASRRTGFVLETQYF
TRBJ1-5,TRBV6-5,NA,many,TGTGCCAGCAGTCGGTCAGGGGAACAGCCCCAGCATTTT,CASSRSGEQPQHF
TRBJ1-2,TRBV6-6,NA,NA,TGTGCCAGCAGTGGAACAGCTATTAAATATGGCTACACCTTC,CASSGTAIKYGYTF
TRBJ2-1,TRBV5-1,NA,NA,TGCGCCAGCAGGGTGGGGGCTAGCTCCTACAATGAGCAGTTCTTC,CASRVGASSYNEQFF
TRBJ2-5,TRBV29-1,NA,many,TGCAGCGTTGTCCCTAGTTTGGAGACCCAGTACTTC,CSVVPSLETQYF
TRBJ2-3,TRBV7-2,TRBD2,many,TGTGCCAGCAGCTGGACCGAAGCGGGGGCCGACACAGATACGCAGTATTTT,CASSWTEAGADTDTQYF
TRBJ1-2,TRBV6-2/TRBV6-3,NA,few,TGTGCCAGCAGTCGGGCGGCCAACTATGGCTACACCTTC,CASSRAANYGYTF
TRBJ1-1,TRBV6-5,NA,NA,TGTGCCAGCACCCCAAGGAATCGGGGGGCGGCGGCTTTCTTT,CASTPRNRGAAAFF
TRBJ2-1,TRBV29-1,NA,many,TGCAGCGTTGCCGTAGGGAATGAGCAGTTCTTC,CSVAVGNEQFF
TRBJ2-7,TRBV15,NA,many,TGTGCCACCAGCAGAGAACGCGTCTGGGTTTTGGAGCAGTACTTC,CATSRERVWVLEQYF
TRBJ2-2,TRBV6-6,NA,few,TGTGCCAGCAGTTACCGGGACCGCACCGGGGAGCTGTTTTTT,CASSYRDRTGELFF
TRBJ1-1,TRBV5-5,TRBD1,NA,TGTGCCAGCAGCTTTGACAGGGCCACTGAAGCTTTCTTT,CASSFDRATEAFF
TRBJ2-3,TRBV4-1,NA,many,TGCGCCAGCAGCCAAGAGGATTCTCAGTATTTT,CASSQEDSQYF
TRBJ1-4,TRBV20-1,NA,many,TGCAGTGCTAGGGGGTTGGGGGACACTGCAACTAATGAAAAACTGTTTTTT,CSARGLGDTATNEKLFF
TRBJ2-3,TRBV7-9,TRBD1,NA,TGTGCCAGCAGCTTTCGTGACAGGGGTGCCCCAGATACGCAGTATTTT,CASSFRDRGAPDTQYF
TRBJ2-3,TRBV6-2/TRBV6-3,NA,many,TGTGCCAGCAGTTACCGGGGACTGTCAGATACGCAGTATTTT,CASSYRGLSDTQYF
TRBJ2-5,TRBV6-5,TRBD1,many,TGTGCCAGCACACCGACAGGGAGTGAGACCCAGTACTTC,CASTPTGSETQYF
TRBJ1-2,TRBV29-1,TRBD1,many,TGCAGCGTGCAGACGGGACAGCGTAGCTATGGCTACACCTTC,CSVQTGQRSYGYTF
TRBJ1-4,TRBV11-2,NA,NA,TGTGCCAGCAGCTTATCTCACCGGAGTAATGAAAAACTGTTTTTT,CASSLSHRSNEKLFF
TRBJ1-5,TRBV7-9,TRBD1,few,TGTGCCAGCAGCTTTGGACAGGGGTCCGGCAATCAGCCCCAGCATTTT,CASSFGQGSGNQPQHF
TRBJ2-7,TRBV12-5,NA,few,TGTGCTAGTGGTTTCCCGGGAGCCTCCTACGAGCAGTACTTC,CASGFPGASYEQYF
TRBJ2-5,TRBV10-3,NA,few,TGTGCCACACGGACAGTCGACCAGCAAGAGACCCAGTACTTC,CATRTVDQQETQYF
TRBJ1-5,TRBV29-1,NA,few,TGCAGCGTGAACGACCCCAATCAGCCCCAGCATTTT,CSVNDPNQPQHF
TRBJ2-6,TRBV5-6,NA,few,TGTGCCAGCAGCTTTATCCGTGCGGCTGGGGCCAACGTCCTGACTTTC,CASSFIRAAGANVLTF
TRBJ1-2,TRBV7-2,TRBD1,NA,TGTGCCAGCAGCCAGGGACAGGGTGGGGGCTACACCTTC,CASSQGQGGGYTF
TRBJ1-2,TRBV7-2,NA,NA,TGTGCCAGCAGCCTAATGCCGGGCAACTATGGCTACACCTTC,CASSLMPGNYGYTF
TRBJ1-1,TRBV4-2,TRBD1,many,TGTGCCAGCAGCCAACACACAGGGGACTTTGAAGCTTTCTTT,CASSQHTGDFEAFF
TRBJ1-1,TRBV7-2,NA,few,TGTGCCAGCAGCTTAGTCGGGAGACAGGAAGCTTTCTTT,CASSLVGRQEAFF
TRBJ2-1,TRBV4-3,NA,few,TGCGCCAGCAGCCGCCGGGCGGTGAGCTCCTACAATGAGCAGTTCTTC,CASSRRAVSSYNEQFF
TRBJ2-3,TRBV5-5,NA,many,TGTGCCAGCAGCTTGTCGCAGGGTACAACAGATACGCAGTATTTT,CASSLSQGTTDTQYF
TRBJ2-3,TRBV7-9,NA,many,TGTGCCAGCAGCCCGGACCGGAGCACAGATACGCAGTATTTT,CASSPDRSTDTQYF
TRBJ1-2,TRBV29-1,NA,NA,TGCAGCGTTGAACGCGGGCAGGGCTATGGCTACACCTTC,CSVERGQGYGYTF
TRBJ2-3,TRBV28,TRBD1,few,TGTGCCAGCAGTATAGCTACAGGGGGTACGCAGTATTTT,CASSIATGGTQYF
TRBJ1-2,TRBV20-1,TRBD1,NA,TGCAGTGCTATTCGTTACCGGGACAGGGAAAACTATGGCTACACCTTC,CSAIRYRDRENYGYTF
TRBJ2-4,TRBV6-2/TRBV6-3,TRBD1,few,TGTGCCAGCAGTTGGGACAGGGGGTATGGCAAAAACATTCAGTACTTC,CASSWDRGYGKNIQYF
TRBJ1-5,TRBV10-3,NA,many,TGTGCCATCAGGGAGGACGGAAGCAATCAGCCCCAGCATTTT,CAIREDGSNQPQHF
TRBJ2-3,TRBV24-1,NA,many,TGTGCCACCAGTGATTTGGGAGAACCTAGCACAGATACGCAGTATTTT,CATSDLGEPSTDTQYF
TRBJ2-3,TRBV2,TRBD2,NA,TGTGCCAGCAGTGACCCGACTAGCGGGGGAACTAGCACAGATACGCAGTATTTT,CASSDPTSGGTSTDTQYF
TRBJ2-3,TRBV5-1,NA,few,TGCGCCAGCAGCTTGGAGATGCGGACAGATACGCAGTATTTT,CASSLEMRTDTQYF
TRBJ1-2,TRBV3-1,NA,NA,TGTGCCAGCAGCCAGATACGGGGCGGAGGCTACACCTTC,CASSQIRGGGYTF
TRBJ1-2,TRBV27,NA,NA,TGTGCCAGCAGTTCTCCATCGTTGGCCACCAGCCCTTCTGGCTACACCTTC,CASSSPSLATSPSGYTF
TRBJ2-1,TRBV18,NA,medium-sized,TGTGCCAGCTCACCACTAGGCCGTAGCCTTGAAAATGAGCAGTTCTTC,CASSPLGRSLENEQFF
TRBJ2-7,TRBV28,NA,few,TGTGCCAGCAGTTCAACGGGACTCGGCTACGAGCAGTACTTC,CASSSTGLGYEQYF
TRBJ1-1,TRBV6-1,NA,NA,TGTGCCAGCAGTGATGAAGGTGGGCTTGAGGCTTTCTTT,CASSDEGGLEAFF